This TCR beta chain was sequenced in a study of blood T cell repertoires in COVID-19. Data came from immunoSEQ multiplex PCR; TCRdb stores just in-frame clones and leaves some out. The sample includes roughly 120,000 clones, approximately 80% of them seen just once. The V segment lost 7 bases and the J segment 7 bases; nucleotides outside the gene matches: 7. Germline loops: CDR1 MGHDK, CDR2 SYGVNS. The CDR3 spans 12 residues. The table lists this clone with a count of one. Material: peripheral blood. The clonotype originates from a woman aged 55-70 years with acute or convalescent COVID-19. The chain couples TRBV25-1 to TRBJ2-7; TRBD2 aligns across 7 bases. This CDR3 is CASMSFSGEQYV. In DNA, the CDR3 is TGTGCCAGCATGAGTTTTAGCGGGGAGCAGTACGTC.